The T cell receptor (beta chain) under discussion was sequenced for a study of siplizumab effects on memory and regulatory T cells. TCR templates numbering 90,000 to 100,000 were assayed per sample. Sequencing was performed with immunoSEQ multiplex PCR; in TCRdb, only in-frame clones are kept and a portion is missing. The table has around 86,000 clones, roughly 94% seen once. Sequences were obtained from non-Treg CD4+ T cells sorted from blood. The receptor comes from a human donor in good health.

The DNA of the CDR3 is TGTGCCAGCAGCGTAGTTGACTCTAGGCGTTCACCCCTCCACTTT. Protein sequence: CASSVVDSRRSPLHF. This chain connects TRBV9 to TRBJ1-6; D gene uncertain. From germline, CDR1 is SGDLS and CDR2 YYNGEE. The V end was cut by 0 bases, the J end by 9 bases, with 13 bases between. The CDR3 totals 15 residues.